The 13 T cell receptor beta chains in this list originate from one sample, sequenced in a study of identical twins. TCRdb re-derived calls from the 5' RACE reads in MiXCR, one entry per CDR3 protein. Here the sample spans around 550,000 distinct CDR3 sequences, roughly 15% being singletons. The sample was also linked to a second study, of yellow fever vaccine responses in identical twins.

Sequencing was done on a sample of CD4+ T cells sorted from blood. These receptors were taken from a woman in her late teens or twenties in good health.

This chain joins TRBV20-1 and TRBJ2-2; D gene uncertain. CDR3 length: 13 residues. V lost 7 bases and J 4 bases, leaving 13 bases between the germline ends. CDR1 is DFQATT, CDR2 SNEGSKA, per germline (reference sequence). The CDR3 DNA is TGCAGTGTCCTCCAGATAATCACCGGGGAGCTGTTTTTT. It encodes CSVLQIITGELFF.

This clonotype has more than one count but fewer than ten. The gene calls are TRBV6-1 and TRBJ1-1; possibly TRBD1 for D (6 bases). This CDR3 is 12 amino acids long. V lost 7 bases to trimming and J lost 4 bases, with 10 bases between them. Germline CDR1 and CDR2: MNHNS and SASEGT. In nucleotides, the CDR3 is TGTGCCAGCAAAGAAGGGGGCACTGAAGCTTTCTTT. It translates to CASKEGGTEAFF.

The chain recombines TRBV2 with TRBJ2-5; 9 nucleotides line up with TRBD1. Trimming removed 8 bases from V and 6 bases from J; junction bases left unmatched: 7. Germline V gene data show CDR1 as SNHLY and CDR2 as FYNNEI. This CDR3 contains 13 residues. The CDR3 DNA follows: TGTGCCAGCTCCACAGGGGGCCATAAGACCCAGTACTTC. This encodes CASSTGGHKTQYF.

On this clonotype itself: The junction and the germline gene differ at one end; a read error may be behind it. V gene TRBV29-1 combines with J gene TRBJ2-7; D remains ambiguous. The CDR3 extends over 12 amino acids. Germline-derived CDR1 and CDR2 are SQVTM and ANQGSEA. This chain's CDR3 is CSVEAGSYEQYF. The CDR3 DNA follows: TGCAGCGTCGAAGCTGGGTCCTACGAGCAGTACTTC.

This clonotype was detected only once. The chain links TRBV12-3 or TRBV12-4 to TRBJ2-7, with D tentatively TRBD2 (6 bases). This CDR3 region has 14 residues. Trimming stripped 6 bases from V and 6 bases from J, with 18 bases between. CDR3 sequence reads: CASSPQPAGIEQYF. For the CDR3, the DNA is TGTGCCAGCAGCCCCCAGCCTGCGGGAATCGAGCAGTACTTC.

The chain employs TRBV15 and TRBJ2-3; D gene ambiguous. Germline CDR1 LNHNV, CDR2 YYDKDF (reference sequence). The CDR3 is 13 residues long. V lost 1 base and J lost 1, with 3 bases in between. DNA for the CDR3: TGTGCCACCAGCAGAGGCCGCACAGATACGCAGTATTTT. It encodes CATSRGRTDTQYF.

The J gene is TRBJ2-6, the V gene TRBV2, with D hard to call. The CDR3 is made up of 15 amino acids. Germline V lookup: CDR1 SNHLY, CDR2 FYNNEI. V was clipped by 2 bases and J by 0 bases, with 5 bases between them. The CDR3 DNA follows: TGTGCCAGCAGTGAACAGGCCTCTGGGGCCAACGTCCTGACTTTC. Amino acids: CASSEQASGANVLTF. The variable domain in full, with the rest retrieved from reference TRBV2 and TRBJ2-6, is EPEVTQTPSHQVTQMGQEVILRCVPISNHLYFYWYRQILGQKVEFLVSFYNNEISEKSEIFDDQFSVERPDGSNFTLKIRSTKLEDSAMYFCASSEQASGANVLTFGAGSRLTVL.

The chain combines TRBV5-4 with TRBJ2-4; no reliable D call. The germline V and J ends were trimmed by 3 bases and 3 bases, with 16 bases remaining between them. Germline assignment: CDR1 SGHNT and CDR2 YYREEE (reference sequence). The length of the CDR3 is 16 residues. The CDR3: CASSSADRAGKNIQYF. For the CDR3, the DNA is TGTGCCAGCAGCTCCGCGGACCGGGCAGGCAAAAACATTCAGTACTTC.

The chain recombines TRBV20-1 with TRBJ2-5; 10 positions match TRBD2. With 2 bases clipped from V and 5 bases from J, the junction kept 8 bases outside the gene matches. Germline V gene data show CDR1 as DFQATT and CDR2 as SNEGSKA (reference sequence). This CDR3 comprises 15 residues. CDR3 bases: TGCAGTGCTAGACGAAGCGGGGGGGCTGGGGAGACCCAGTACTTC. Its protein is CSARRSGGAGETQYF.

J is TRBJ1-1 and V is TRBV6-2 or TRBV6-3; 7 bases are a match to TRBD1. The CDR3 spans 16 residues. Germline V gene data show CDR1 as MNHEY and CDR2 as SVGEGT. The V gene end was trimmed by 6 bases and the J gene end by 0 bases; junction bases not matched to a gene: 10. CDR3 coding DNA: TGTGCCAGCAGCCGAAGGACAGGCCCCATGAACACTGAAGCTTTCTTT. Protein sequence: CASSRRTGPMNTEAFF.

This clonotype came up a few times. The chain's CDR3 is CASSSPGTLRREQYF. The CDR3 DNA follows: TGTGCCAGCAGTTCCCCCGGGACACTCCGAAGGGAGCAGTACTTC. The chain couples TRBV28 to TRBJ2-7, with a possible D match to TRBD1 (6 bases). CDR1 MDHEN and CDR2 SYDVKM come from the germline V gene. The CDR3 consists of 15 residues. Deletions cut 4 bases from V and 7 bases from J, with 20 bases between.

This clonotype was counted ten times or more. V gene TRBV11-2 combines with J gene TRBJ2-5; D is perhaps TRBD2 (5 bases). Trimming removed 3 bases from V and 0 bases from J, with 8 bases in between. Germline loops: CDR1 SGHAT, CDR2 FQNNGV. The CDR3 is 14 residues long. CDR3 protein: CASSFVAYQETQYF. CDR3 bases: TGTGCCAGCAGCTTCGTAGCGTACCAAGAGACCCAGTACTTC.

The chain has TRBV20-1 and TRBJ1-2, with D possibly being TRBD1 (5 bases). Trimming removed 0 bases from V and 5 bases from J, with 10 bases in between. The CDR3 totals 13 residues. Germline assignment: CDR1 DFQATT and CDR2 SNEGSKA (reference sequence). Here the CDR3 reads CSAREFGGYGYTF. The CDR3 DNA sequence: TGCAGTGCTAGAGAGTTTGGGGGATATGGCTACACCTTC.